This T cell receptor beta chain was sequenced in a study of blood T cell repertoires in COVID-19. Study background: The United States, Italy and Spain supplied acute and convalescent COVID-19 samples.

Original handling: Counts of nucleated cells, estimated from reference gene primer amplification, were obtained. The repertoire was sequenced with immunoSEQ multiplex PCR; TCRdb's copy has only in-frame clones and lacks some. The V and J calls and the clone size are those of that table, but D and trimming were determined from the DNA. In the table there are some 50,000 clones, less than 95% of which are singletons. Germline lookup yields CDR1 SGHNT and CDR2 YYREEE (reference sequence). The CDR3 covers 14 residues. Trimming at V came to 4 bases and at J to 1 base, leaving 4 bases not matched to a gene.

This chain connects TRBV5-4 to TRBJ1-1, with 7 bases aligning to TRBD1. This sequence was found in an older man with active COVID-19. Material: peripheral blood. The CDR3 bases are TGTGCCAGCAGCCACGGGGACAGGAACACTGAAGCTTTCTTT. This sequence encodes CASSHGDRNTEAFF.